Following are 10 T cell receptor beta chains from one sample sequenced in a study of blood T cell repertoires in COVID-19. Only in-frame clones appear in the TCRdb table, and some are missing; sequencing was by immunoSEQ multiplex PCR. Seen here are roughly 400,000 clones, over 85% observed once, and the top ten hold less than 2%. The sequenced material came from PBMCs or T cells enriched from blood (not recorded which). Receptors were obtained from a woman in her 30s who had recovered from COVID-19.

J is TRBJ1-1 and V is TRBV6-2 or TRBV6-3; 7 bases are a match to TRBD1. Germline-derived CDR1 and CDR2 are MNHEY and SVGEGT. J gave up 0 bases and V 2 bases, and 6 bases lay outside the gene matches. The CDR3 runs 16 residues. Here the CDR3 DNA reads TGTGCCAGCAGTTACAGAGGGGGCATCATGAACACTGAAGCTTTCTTT. Amino acids: CASSYRGGIMNTEAFF.

The chain links TRBV4-1 to TRBJ2-5, with 7 nucleotides matching TRBD1. CDR3 length: 15 amino acids. The V and J ends lost 6 bases and 5 bases, in that order; junction bases with no gene match: 12. Germline V CDR1 and CDR2: MGHRA, YSYEKL. The chain's CDR3 is CASREIGQAVETQYF. The CDR3 region has the DNA TGCGCCAGCAGGGAGATCGGACAGGCCGTGGAGACCCAGTACTTC.

J is TRBJ1-2 and V is TRBV18; maybe TRBD1 (6 bases). This CDR3 has 13 amino acids. Per the germline V gene, CDR1 is KGHSH and CDR2 is LQKENI. The ends were cut back, 9 bases at V and 2 bases at J, with 13 bases in the middle. CDR3 in amino acids: CASDKDSNYGYTF. In DNA form, the CDR3 reads TGTGCCAGTGACAAGGACAGCAACTATGGCTACACCTTC. The variable domain in full, with the rest retrieved from reference TRBV18 and TRBJ1-2, is NAGVMQNPRHLVRRRGQEARLRCSPMKGHSHVYWYRQLPEEGLKFMVYLQKENIIDESGMPKERFSAEFPKEGPSILRIQQVVRGDSAAYFCASDKDSNYGYTFGSGTRLTVV.

The chain links TRBV18 to TRBJ2-1; the match to TRBD2 covers 12 bases. Looked up from germline, CDR1 is KGHSH and CDR2 is LQKENI. After removal of 5 bases from V and 1 base from J, the junction contained 3 bases not matched to a gene. The CDR3 length is 16 residues. The CDR3 sequence: CASSRTSGVSYNEQFF. CDR3 DNA: TGTGCCAGCTCAAGGACTAGCGGGGTTTCCTACAATGAGCAGTTCTTC.

The chain couples TRBV4-1 to TRBJ1-1; D gene uncertain. The germline V and J ends were trimmed by 1 base and 1 base, with 10 bases remaining between them. This CDR3 is built from 15 residues. Per germline, CDR1 MGHRA and CDR2 YSYEKL. The CDR3 DNA follows: TGCGCCAGCAGCCAAGGGCCGCGGTCGAACACTGAAGCTTTCTTT. Its translation: CASSQGPRSNTEAFF.

The gene calls are TRBV5-5 and TRBJ1-5; D call uncertain. The ends were cut back, 5 bases at V and 5 bases at J, with 17 bases in the middle. The V gene's germline CDR1 is SGHKS and CDR2 YYEKEE (reference sequence). This CDR3 contains 15 residues. The CDR3 DNA reads TGTGCCAGCAGTTGGGAGGGTGGGTCGGATCAGCCCCAGCATTTT. Residues: CASSWEGGSDQPQHF.

J is TRBJ1-5 and V is TRBV28; D is ambiguous. Germline values: CDR1 MDHEN, CDR2 SYDVKM. CDR3 size: 15 residues. V lost 2 bases and J 0 bases, leaving 8 bases between the germline ends. CDR3 nucleotide sequence: TGTGCCAGCAGTTTAGTCCAGGTTAGCAATCAGCCCCAGCATTTT. This translates into CASSLVQVSNQPQHF.

The chain links TRBV11-2 to TRBJ2-1, with 7 bases lining up with TRBD2. Germline V lookup: CDR1 SGHAT, CDR2 FQNNGV. The CDR3 has 15 amino acids. V lost 6 bases, J lost 4 bases, and 9 bases stayed unmatched. The CDR3 is CASSQNPGLYNEQFF. The CDR3 bases are TGTGCCAGCAGTCAGAACCCGGGACTATACAATGAGCAGTTCTTC.

The CDR3 region is CASSQVFVDSTPYNEQFF. The CDR3 DNA is TGCGCCAGCAGCCAAGTTTTTGTCGACAGTACACCCTACAATGAGCAGTTCTTC. The chain couples TRBV4-3 to TRBJ2-1, with a weak D call TRBD1 (5 bases). The CDR3 totals 18 residues. Trimming took 1 base from V and 2 from J, leaving 18 bases between them. Germline V CDR1 and CDR2: LGHNA, YSLEER.

This clone was observed a handful of times. The chain carries TRBV19 and TRBJ1-2; 8 nucleotides align to TRBD1. Germline V CDR1 and CDR2: LNHDA, SQIVND (reference sequence). V shed 0 bases, J shed 5 bases, and the junction held 14 bases outside the gene matches. The CDR3 is made up of 18 amino acids. The CDR3 reads CASSIDRTGLGLAYGYTF. The CDR3 region has the DNA TGTGCCAGTAGTATAGATCGGACAGGGCTTGGCCTTGCATATGGCTACACCTTC.